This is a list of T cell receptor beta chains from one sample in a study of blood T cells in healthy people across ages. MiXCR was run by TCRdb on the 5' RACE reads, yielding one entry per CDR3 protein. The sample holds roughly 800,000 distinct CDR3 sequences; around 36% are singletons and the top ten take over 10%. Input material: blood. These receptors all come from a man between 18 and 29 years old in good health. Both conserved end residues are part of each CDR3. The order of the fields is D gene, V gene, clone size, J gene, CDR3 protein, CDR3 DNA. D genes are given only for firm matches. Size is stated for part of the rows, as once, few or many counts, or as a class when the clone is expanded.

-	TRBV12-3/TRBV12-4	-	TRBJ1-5	CASSLYRVGVGQPQHF	TGTGCCAGCAGTTTATACAGGGTGGGTGTGGGTCAGCCCCAGCATTTT
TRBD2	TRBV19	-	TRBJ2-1	CASKTSAETGYNEQFF	TGTGCCAGTAAGACTAGCGCTGAGACGGGCTACAATGAGCAGTTCTTC
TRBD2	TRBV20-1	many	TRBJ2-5	CSARPSGQETQYF	TGCAGTGCGCGCCCTAGCGGGCAAGAGACCCAGTACTTC
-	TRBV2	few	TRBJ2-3	CASTEGASDDTQYF	TGTGCCAGCACCGAAGGGGCCTCCGACGATACGCAGTATTTT
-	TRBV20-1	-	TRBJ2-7	CSARGMSSYEQYF	TGCAGTGCTAGAGGCATGTCATCCTACGAGCAGTACTTC
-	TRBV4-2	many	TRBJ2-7	CASSGRGISSYEQYF	TGTGCCAGCAGCGGGCGGGGTATTTCTTCCTACGAGCAGTACTTC
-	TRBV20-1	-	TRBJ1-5	CSARGKPGLRDQPQHF	TGCAGTGCTAGGGGGAAACCAGGGCTTAGAGATCAGCCCCAGCATTTT
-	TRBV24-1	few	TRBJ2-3	CATSGAGDTQYF	TGTGCCACCAGTGGGGCAGGGGATACGCAGTATTTT
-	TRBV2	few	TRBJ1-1	CASQTVEAFF	TGTGCCAGCCAAACTGTTGAAGCTTTCTTT
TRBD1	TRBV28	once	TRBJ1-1	CASSVTGDATEAFF	TGTGCCAGCAGTGTAACAGGGGACGCCACTGAAGCTTTCTTT
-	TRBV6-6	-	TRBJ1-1	CATQEGQNTEAFF	TGTGCCACCCAAGAGGGGCAGAACACTGAAGCTTTCTTT
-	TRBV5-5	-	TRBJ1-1	CASSLSLWGADEAFF	TGTGCCAGCAGCTTGTCATTGTGGGGGGCGGATGAAGCTTTCTTT
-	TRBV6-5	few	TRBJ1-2	CASSTGRRNGYTF	TGTGCCAGCAGTACCGGACGGAGAAATGGCTACACCTTC
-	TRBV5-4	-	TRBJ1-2	CARRGWDYGYTF	TGTGCCAGGAGAGGGTGGGACTATGGCTACACCTTC
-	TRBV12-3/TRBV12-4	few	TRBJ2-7	CASSSVRDSGSSYEQYF	TGTGCCAGCAGTTCTGTAAGGGACTCCGGGAGCTCCTACGAGCAGTACTTC
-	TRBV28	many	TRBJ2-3	CASSLEGLSTDTQYF	TGTGCCAGCAGTTTGGAGGGACTCAGCACAGATACGCAGTATTTT
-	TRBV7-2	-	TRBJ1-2	CASSLETGGYTF	TGTGCCAGCAGCTTAGAAACGGGTGGCTACACCTTC
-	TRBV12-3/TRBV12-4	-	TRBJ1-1	CASSFSEEAFF	TGTGCCAGCAGTTTTTCGGAGGAAGCTTTCTTT
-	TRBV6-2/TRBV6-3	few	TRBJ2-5	CASSGGIYNEQYF	TGTGCCAGCAGTGGGGGGATCTACAATGAGCAGTACTTC
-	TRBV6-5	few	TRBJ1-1	CASSPQGFAEAFF	TGTGCCAGCAGCCCACAGGGCTTCGCTGAAGCTTTCTTT
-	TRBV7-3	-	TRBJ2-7	CASSVQGGDEQYF	TGTGCCAGCAGCGTACAGGGCGGGGACGAGCAGTACTTC
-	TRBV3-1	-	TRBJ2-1	CASSQERSRNKEQFF	TGTGCCAGCAGCCAAGAACGGTCGCGTAACAAGGAGCAGTTCTTC
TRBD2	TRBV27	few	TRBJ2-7	CASSPQRGAYNEQYF	TGTGCCAGCAGTCCTCAGCGGGGGGCCTACAATGAGCAGTACTTC
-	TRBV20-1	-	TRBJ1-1	CSAMSPMNTEAFF	TGCAGTGCTATGTCCCCCATGAACACTGAAGCTTTCTTT
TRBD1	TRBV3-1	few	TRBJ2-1	CASSLQGAGEQFF	TGTGCCAGCAGCCTCCAGGGGGCGGGAGAGCAGTTCTTC
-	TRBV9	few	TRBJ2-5	CASSGDQQETQYF	TGTGCCAGCAGCGGAGACCAGCAAGAGACCCAGTACTTC
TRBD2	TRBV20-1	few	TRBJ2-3	CSARDGGLAGGLTDTQYF	TGCAGTGCTAGAGATGGAGGCCTAGCGGGGGGTCTCACAGATACGCAGTATTTT
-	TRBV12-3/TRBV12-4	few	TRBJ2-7	CASTLGQVGYEQYF	TGTGCCAGCACCCTGGGCCAGGTCGGCTACGAGCAGTACTTC
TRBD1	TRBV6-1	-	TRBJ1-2	CASTRGQGFSRGYTF	TGTGCCAGCACCCGGGGACAGGGATTCTCTCGCGGCTACACCTTC
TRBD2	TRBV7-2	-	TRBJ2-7	CASSPAGGRYSYEQYF	TGTGCCAGCAGCCCAGCGGGGGGACGGTACTCCTACGAGCAGTACTTC
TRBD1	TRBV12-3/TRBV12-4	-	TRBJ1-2	CASTWTGRNYDYTF	TGTGCCAGCACTTGGACAGGGCGCAACTATGACTACACCTTC
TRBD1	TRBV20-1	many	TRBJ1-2	CSASDRVYGYTF	TGCAGTGCCTCCGACAGGGTTTATGGCTACACCTTC
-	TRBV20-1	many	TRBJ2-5	CSASHGPETQYF	TGCAGTGCTAGCCACGGCCCGGAGACCCAGTACTTC
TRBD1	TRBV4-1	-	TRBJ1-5	CASSQGQGDHPPQHF	TGCGCCAGCAGCCAAGGACAGGGGGATCATCCGCCCCAGCATTTT
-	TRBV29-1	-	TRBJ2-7	CSVGKLTFVNPEQYF	TGCAGCGTTGGGAAGCTAACTTTCGTGAACCCCGAGCAGTACTTC
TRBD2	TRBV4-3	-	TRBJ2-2	CASSQSGGAENTGELFF	TGCGCCAGCAGCCAAAGCGGGGGGGCGGAAAACACCGGGGAGCTGTTTTTT
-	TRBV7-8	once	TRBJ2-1	CASSLSSGTSSYNEQFF	TGTGCCAGCAGCTTAAGTTCTGGGACATCCTCCTACAATGAGCAGTTCTTC
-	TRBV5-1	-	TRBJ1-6	CASSYGTDSPLHF	TGCGCCAGCAGCTACGGGACGGATTCACCCCTCCACTTT
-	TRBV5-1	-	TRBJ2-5	CASSFQVQETQYF	TGCGCCAGCAGCTTCCAAGTTCAAGAGACCCAGTACTTC
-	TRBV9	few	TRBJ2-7	CASSLVSGLNVNNEQYF	TGTGCCAGCAGCCTCGTGAGTGGCCTAAACGTAAACAATGAGCAGTACTTC
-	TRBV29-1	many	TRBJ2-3	CSLGNTDTQYF	TGCAGCCTGGGGAACACAGATACGCAGTATTTT
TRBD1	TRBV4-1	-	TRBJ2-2	CASSQDDRGLAGELFF	TGCGCCAGCAGCCAAGACGACAGGGGGCTCGCCGGGGAGCTGTTTTTT
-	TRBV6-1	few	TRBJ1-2	CASSEYGGFNYGYTF	TGTGCCAGCAGTGAATACGGGGGATTTAACTATGGCTACACCTTC
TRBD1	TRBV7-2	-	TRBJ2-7	CASSLATDRDRQYF	TGTGCCAGCAGCTTAGCCACGGACAGGGACCGGCAGTACTTC
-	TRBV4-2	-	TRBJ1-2	CASSQAVDYGYTF	TGTGCCAGCAGCCAAGCTGTGGACTATGGCTACACCTTC
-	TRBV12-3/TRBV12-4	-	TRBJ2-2	CASSRASAGELFF	TGTGCCAGCAGTCGGGCCTCCGCCGGGGAGCTGTTTTTT
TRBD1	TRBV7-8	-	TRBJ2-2	CASSPRTGPTGELFF	TGTGCCAGCAGCCCTCGGACAGGACCCACCGGGGAGCTGTTTTTT
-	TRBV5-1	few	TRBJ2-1	CASSTGLEDEQFF	TGCGCCAGCAGCACCGGACTCGAGGATGAGCAGTTCTTC
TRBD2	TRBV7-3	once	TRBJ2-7	CASFFSGLEAEQYF	TGTGCCAGCTTTTTTTCGGGACTAGAGGCTGAGCAGTACTTC
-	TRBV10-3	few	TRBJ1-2	CAISEPERTASMATHTF	TGTGCCATCAGTGAGCCCGAAAGGACAGCGTCTATGGCTACCCACACCTTC
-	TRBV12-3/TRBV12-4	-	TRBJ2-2	CASSSLSNTGELFF	TGTGCCAGCAGTTCTCTTTCGAACACCGGGGAGCTGTTTTTT
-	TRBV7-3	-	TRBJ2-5	CASSETGIRETQYF	TGTGCCAGCAGTGAAACGGGGATTAGAGAGACCCAGTACTTC
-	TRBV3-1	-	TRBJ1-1	CASSHPGLSVHTEAFF	TGTGCCAGCAGCCACCCGGGTCTCTCGGTGCACACTGAAGCTTTCTTT
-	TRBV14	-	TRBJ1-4	CASSRLGTSEGKLFF	TGTGCCAGCAGCCGACTCGGGACCTCCGAGGGAAAACTGTTTTTT
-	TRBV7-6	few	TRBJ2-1	CASSLIFVASSSYNEQFF	TGTGCCAGCAGCTTAATATTTGTGGCTTCGAGCTCCTACAATGAGCAGTTCTTC
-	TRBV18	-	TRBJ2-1	CASSGVGGTVDEQFF	TGTGCCAGCTCAGGCGTGGGGGGTACGGTCGATGAGCAGTTCTTC
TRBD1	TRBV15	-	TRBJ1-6	CATSRENRGTSPLHF	TGTGCCACCAGCAGAGAAAACAGGGGAACTTCACCCCTCCACTTT
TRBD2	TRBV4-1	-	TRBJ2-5	CASSRGLAGGLQETQYF	TGCGCCAGCAGCCGTGGACTAGCGGGGGGCCTCCAGGAGACCCAGTACTTC
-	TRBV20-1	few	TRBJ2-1	CSAARRTGTSQFF	TGCAGTGCCGCTCGACGAACAGGGACTTCGCAGTTCTTC